One and the same sample provided the 5 T cell receptor beta chains below, sequenced in a study of shared clonotypes between healthy human individuals. Libraries were prepared by immunoSEQ multiplex PCR; TCRdb keeps only in-frame clonotypes and omits some of them. Of over 1.4 million clones listed, about 96% are singletons. The sample was naive CD4+ T cells sorted from blood. Subset given: CD45RA+ positively selected. All receptors come from a man aged 25 to 40 in good health.

This clone has only a few counts. The chain recombines TRBV7-9 with TRBJ1-2; 7 bases fit TRBD1. From germline, CDR1 is SEHNR and CDR2 FQNEAQ (reference sequence). The length of the CDR3 is 14 residues. With 4 bases clipped from V and 2 bases from J, the junction kept 4 bases outside the gene matches. The CDR3 spells CASSYGQDNYGYTF. The CDR3 DNA sequence: TGTGCCAGCAGCTATGGACAGGACAACTATGGCTACACCTTC.

As for this clone: The sample carries other DNA sequences with the same CDR3. V is TRBV9 and J is TRBJ1-4; no clear D gene. V was trimmed by 3 bases and J by 0 bases, leaving 6 bases between them. This CDR3 contains 14 residues. Per the germline V gene, CDR1 is SGDLS and CDR2 is YYNGEE. CDR3 region: CASSGSATNEKLFF. As DNA, the CDR3 is TGTGCCAGCAGCGGTAGTGCAACTAATGAAAAACTGTTTTTT. Full variable domain (outside the CDR3, taken from reference TRBV9 and TRBJ1-4): DSGVTQTPKHLITATGQRVTLRCSPRSGDLSVYWYQQSLDQGLQFLIQYYNGEERAKGNILERFSAQQFPDLHSELNLSSLELGDSALYFCASSGSATNEKLFFGSGTQLSVL.

The rearrangement uses TRBV9 and TRBJ2-1; perhaps TRBD1 as D (6 bases). In germline, CDR1 is SGDLS, CDR2 YYNGEE. The CDR3 sequence is 16 residues long. V lost 4 bases and J 2 bases, leaving 16 bases between the germline ends. The CDR3 loop reads CASSKSGTTTYNEQFF. CDR3 in DNA: TGTGCCAGCAGCAAGTCCGGGACAACTACCTACAATGAGCAGTTCTTC.

The V gene is TRBV5-6, the J gene TRBJ2-1; D unresolved. The CDR3 is 14 residues long. Germline V gene sequence: CDR1 SGHDT, CDR2 YYEEEE. Between the trimmed V and J ends, which lost 3 bases and 0 bases, there was a span of 7 bases. CDR3: CASSSGLSYNEQFF. CDR3 in DNA: TGTGCCAGCAGCTCCGGGCTCTCCTACAATGAGCAGTTCTTC.

This chain joins TRBV5-1 and TRBJ2-7; D is perhaps TRBD2 (6 bases). The CDR3 has 15 amino acids. Per germline, CDR1 SGHRS and CDR2 YFSETQ. V was trimmed by 5 bases and J by 5 bases, leaving 20 bases between them. The CDR3 DNA reads as TGCGCCAGCAGTCCGGGGCCTAGCGTTCCCCACGAGCAGTACTTC. Translation: CASSPGPSVPHEQYF.